The 8 T cell receptor beta chains presented below share a single source sample, sequenced in a study of radiation and T cells in renal cell carcinoma. Time point defined: blood 4 weeks post-SBRT, at nephrectomy. The treatment here: 15 Gy SBRT to primary tumor, nephrectomy 4 weeks later. The method was immunoSEQ multiplex PCR; TCRdb's version includes in-frame clones alone and lacks a portion of them. The sample comprises about 62,000 clones, about 83% of which are singletons, and approximately 7% rests with the top ten. The sample consisted of blood, taken from a patient whose treatment included radiotherapy and nephrectomy. These receptors were taken from a man aged 55 to 70 with renal cell carcinoma.

This chain joins TRBV5-1 and TRBJ1-2; the D gene is possibly TRBD1 (6 bases). The CDR3 length is 14 residues. The V gene lost 4 bases and the J gene lost 3 bases, with 13 bases spanning the gap. Germline V gene lookup returns CDR1 SGHRS and CDR2 YFSETQ. The CDR3 DNA sequence: TGCGCCAGCAGCGAACTACAGGGAGACTATGGCTACACCTTC. It is translated as CASSELQGDYGYTF.

The chain combines TRBV11-2 with TRBJ2-7; no firm D call. The CDR3 covers 14 residues. V gave up 2 bases and J gave up 3 bases, with 11 bases separating them. Germline assignment: CDR1 SGHAT and CDR2 FQNNGV. CDR3 in amino acids: CASSLSLRNYEQYV. The CDR3 DNA sequence: TGTGCCAGCAGCTTATCGTTGAGGAACTACGAGCAGTACGTC.

This chain connects TRBV11-2 to TRBJ2-2; tentative D call: TRBD1 (6 bases). This CDR3 region has 15 residues. Germline lookup yields CDR1 SGHAT and CDR2 FQNNGV. The V end lost 5 bases, the J end lost 0 bases, and 10 bases lay between the germline ends. CDR3 region: CASSIQGSNTGELFF. The CDR3 bases are TGTGCCAGCAGCATACAGGGTTCGAACACCGGGGAGCTGTTTTTT.

The chain employs TRBV5-4 and TRBJ1-4; 9 bases are a match to TRBD1. J lost 8 bases, V lost 0 bases, and 5 bases had no gene match. This CDR3 has 15 amino acids. The germline V gene has CDR1 SGHNT and CDR2 YYREEE (reference sequence). CDR3: CASSLAGQGGEKLFF. The CDR3, as DNA: TGTGCCAGCAGCTTGGCGGGACAGGGAGGCGAAAAACTGTTTTTT.

The chain couples TRBV10-1 to TRBJ2-1; D unresolved. The germline V and J ends were trimmed by 4 bases and 4 bases, with 11 bases remaining between them. The germline CDR1 and CDR2 sequences are WNHNN and SYGVQD (reference sequence). The CDR3 has 14 residues. The CDR3 nucleotides read TGCGCCAGCAGTGCTGGGCTTGAATACAATGAGCAGTTCTTC. The encoded protein is CASSAGLEYNEQFF.

The gene calls are TRBV30 and TRBJ2-7; 8 nucleotides match TRBD2. J gave up 6 bases and V 0 bases, and 7 bases lay outside the gene matches. CDR1 is GTSNPN and CDR2 is SVGIG in the germline V gene (reference sequence). The CDR3 sequence is 14 residues long. CDR3 sequence reads: CAWSVLAGGSEQYF. The CDR3 DNA follows: TGTGCCTGGAGTGTACTGGCGGGGGGAAGCGAGCAGTACTTC.

This clone appeared a single time. The gene calls are TRBV27 and TRBJ1-2; D uncertain. Germline CDR1 reads MNHEY; CDR2 reads SMNVEV (reference sequence). Between the trimmed V and J ends, which lost 2 bases and 0 bases, there was a span of 7 bases. The CDR3 has 14 amino acids. In DNA form, the CDR3 reads TGTGCCAGCAGTTTAGGGCATTCTAACTATGGCTACACCTTC. Translation gives CASSLGHSNYGYTF.

This chain connects TRBV10-3 to TRBJ2-7; D is unresolved. The V end lost 2 bases, the J end lost 2 bases, and 10 bases lay between the germline ends. The V gene's germline CDR1 is ENHRY and CDR2 SYGVKD. The CDR3 is 14 amino acids. The CDR3 is CAISENGGAYEQYF. CDR3 in DNA: TGTGCCATCAGTGAGAATGGCGGAGCCTACGAGCAGTACTTC.